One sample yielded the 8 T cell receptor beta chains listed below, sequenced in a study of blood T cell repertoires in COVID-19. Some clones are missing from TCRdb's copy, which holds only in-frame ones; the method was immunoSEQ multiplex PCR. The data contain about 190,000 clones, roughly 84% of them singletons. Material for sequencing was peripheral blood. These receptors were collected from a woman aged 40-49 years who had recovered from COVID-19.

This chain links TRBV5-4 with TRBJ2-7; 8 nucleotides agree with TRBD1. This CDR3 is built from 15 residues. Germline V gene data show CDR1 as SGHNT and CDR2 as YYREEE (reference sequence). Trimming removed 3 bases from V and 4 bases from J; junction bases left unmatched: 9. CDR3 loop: CASSSEDRDTYEQYF. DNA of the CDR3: TGTGCCAGCAGCTCGGAGGACAGGGATACATACGAGCAGTACTTC.

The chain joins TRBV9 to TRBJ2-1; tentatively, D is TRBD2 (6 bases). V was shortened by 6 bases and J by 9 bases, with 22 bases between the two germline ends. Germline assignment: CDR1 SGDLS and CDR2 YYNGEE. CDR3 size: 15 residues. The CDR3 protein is CASTLRLVSCGEQFF. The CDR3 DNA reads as TGTGCCAGCACCCTCAGACTAGTCTCATGCGGTGAGCAGTTCTTC.

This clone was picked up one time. The CDR3 DNA is TGTGCCAGTAGTACCATAGCAGCCGGGGAGCTGTTTTTT. Residues: CASSTIAAGELFF. This chain uses TRBV19 with TRBJ2-2, with D unclear. There are 13 residues in the CDR3. V was cut by 4 bases and J by 6 bases, with 9 bases left in between. Germline CDR1 reads LNHDA; CDR2 reads SQIVND (reference sequence).

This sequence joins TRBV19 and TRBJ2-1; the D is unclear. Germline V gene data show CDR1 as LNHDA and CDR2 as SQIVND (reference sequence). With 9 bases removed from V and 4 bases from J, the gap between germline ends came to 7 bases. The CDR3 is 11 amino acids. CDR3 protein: CASTEYNEQFF. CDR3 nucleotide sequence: TGTGCCAGCACAGAGTACAATGAGCAGTTCTTC.

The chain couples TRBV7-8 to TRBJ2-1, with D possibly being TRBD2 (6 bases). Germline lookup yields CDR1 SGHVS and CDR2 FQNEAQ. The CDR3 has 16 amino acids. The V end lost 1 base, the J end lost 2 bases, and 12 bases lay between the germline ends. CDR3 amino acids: CASSLGTLATYNEQFF. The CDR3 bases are TGTGCCAGCAGCTTAGGGACACTAGCAACCTACAATGAGCAGTTCTTC.

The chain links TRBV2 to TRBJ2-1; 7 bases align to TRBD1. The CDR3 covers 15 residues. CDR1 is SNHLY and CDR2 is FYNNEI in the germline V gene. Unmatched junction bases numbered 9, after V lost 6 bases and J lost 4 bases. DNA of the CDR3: TGTGCCAGCAGCCAAACCGGGACAGTATACAATGAGCAGTTCTTC. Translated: CASSQTGTVYNEQFF.

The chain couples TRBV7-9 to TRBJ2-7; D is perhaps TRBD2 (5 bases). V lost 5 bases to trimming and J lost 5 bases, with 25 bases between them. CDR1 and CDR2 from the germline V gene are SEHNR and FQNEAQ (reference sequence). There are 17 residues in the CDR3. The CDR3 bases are TGTGCCAGCAGCCCGATAACTTACACCGACCTTAGCGACGAGCAGTACTTC. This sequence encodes CASSPITYTDLSDEQYF. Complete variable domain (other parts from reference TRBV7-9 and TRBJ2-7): DTGVSQNPRHKITKRGQNVTFRCDPISEHNRLYWYRQTLGQGPEFLTYFQNEAQLEKSRLLSDRFSAERPKGSFSTLEIQRTEQGDSAMYLCASSPITYTDLSDEQYFGPGTRLTVT.

CDR3 sequence reads: CASSQAGAKNIQYF. DNA of the CDR3: TGTGCCAGCAGCCAGGCTGGAGCCAAAAACATTCAGTACTTC. The chain is built from TRBV11-2 and TRBJ2-4; no clear D gene. This CDR3 has 14 amino acids. Germline values: CDR1 SGHAT, CDR2 FQNNGV. V was shortened by 5 bases and J by 0 bases, with 8 bases between the two germline ends.